These T cell receptor beta chains were read from a single sample in a study of cytomegalovirus exposure and HLA in healthy donors. Using immunoSEQ multiplex PCR, the repertoire was profiled, and TCRdb retains in-frame clones only, with some absent. This sample yields 200,000 to 250,000 clones, of which roughly 90% are seen a single time; around 1% belongs to the top ten. Sequenced: PBMCs. These receptors were taken from a woman between 18 and 29 years old in good health and CMV-seronegative. Each CDR3 is given without its conserved first and last residue.

V gene,J gene,CDR3 protein
TRBV25-1,TRBJ2-1,ASSRGLAGLNEQF
TRBV5-5,TRBJ2-7,ASSLRTAYEQY
TRBV11-2,TRBJ2-1,ASSLGLAGEQF
TRBV7-9,TRBJ1-1,ASSLGQAQGAF
TRBV6-4,TRBJ2-1,ASSDTSRTSGINEQF
TRBV2,TRBJ2-2,ASSETSGSAYTGELF
TRBV10-1,TRBJ2-2,ASSESEGQGANTGELF
TRBV10-2,TRBJ1-1,ATDHGGATEAF
TRBV9,TRBJ1-3,ASSVGLAGSGSGNTIY
TRBV7-9,TRBJ1-6,ASSLTGLNSPLH
TRBV7-8,TRBJ2-7,ASSLGQRYEQY
TRBV5-1,TRBJ2-3,ASSLGGTSGPTDTQY
TRBV4-3,TRBJ1-1,ASSHEGLSEAF
TRBV6-5,TRBJ1-5,ASSRQGVNQPQH
TRBV4-3,TRBJ1-3,ASSQAWTGVLNTIY